Following are 3 T cell receptor beta chains from one sample sequenced in a study of blood T cell repertoires in COVID-19. Profiled with immunoSEQ multiplex PCR; TCRdb holds only in-frame clones, not every one. The sample lists 200,000 to 300,000 clones, 88% occurring once. Specimen: peripheral blood. The receptors here all came from a woman between 40 and 50 years old who had recovered from COVID-19.

This chain uses TRBV5-5 with TRBJ1-4; 10 bases are a match to TRBD1. V lost 2 bases to trimming and J lost 6 bases; unmatched junction nucleotides: 4. Germline V CDR1 and CDR2: SGHKS, YYEKEE (reference sequence). The CDR3 has 15 amino acids. The CDR3 nucleotides are TGTGCCAGCAGCTTTGTTGGGACAGGGGATGAAAAACTGTTTTTT. Its translation is CASSFVGTGDEKLFF.

The V gene is TRBV9, the J gene TRBJ2-1; 7 bases are shared with TRBD1. The CDR3 totals 14 residues. Per the germline V gene, CDR1 is SGDLS and CDR2 is YYNGEE. V gave up 3 bases and J gave up 6 bases; unmatched junction bases: 6. CDR3 bases: TGTGCCAGCAGCGATACCGGGACAGTCAATGAGCAGTTCTTC. This gives the protein CASSDTGTVNEQFF.

The rearrangement links TRBV21-1 to TRBJ2-5; the DNA was not compared with TRBD1, the D call given in the table. TRBV21-1 is classified as a pseudogene. This CDR3 contains 15 residues. CDR3 residues: CASSSQGDTQETQYF. CDR3 nucleotide sequence: TGTGCCAGCAGCTCCCAGGGGGACACCCAAGAGACCCAGTACTTC.